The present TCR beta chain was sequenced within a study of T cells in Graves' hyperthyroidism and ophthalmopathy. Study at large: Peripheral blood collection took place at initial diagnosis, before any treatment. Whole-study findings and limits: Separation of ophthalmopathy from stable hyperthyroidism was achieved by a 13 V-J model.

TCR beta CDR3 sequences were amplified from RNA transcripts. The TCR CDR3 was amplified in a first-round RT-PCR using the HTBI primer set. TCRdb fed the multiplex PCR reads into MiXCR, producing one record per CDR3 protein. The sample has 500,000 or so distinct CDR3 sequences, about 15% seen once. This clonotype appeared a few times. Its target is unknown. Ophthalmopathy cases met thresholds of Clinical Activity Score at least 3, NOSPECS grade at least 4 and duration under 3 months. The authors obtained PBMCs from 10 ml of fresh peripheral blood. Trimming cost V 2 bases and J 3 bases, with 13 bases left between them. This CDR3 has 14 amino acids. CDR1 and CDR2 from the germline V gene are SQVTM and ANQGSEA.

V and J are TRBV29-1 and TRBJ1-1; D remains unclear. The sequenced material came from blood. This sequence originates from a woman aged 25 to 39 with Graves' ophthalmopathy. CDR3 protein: CSVERPGRDTEAFF. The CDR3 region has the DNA TGCAGCGTTGAAAGACCGGGGAGGGACACTGAAGCTTTCTTT.